The clone carrying this T cell receptor (beta chain) occurred a few times. Its antigen is unknown. This sample is drawn from a study of T cells in Graves' hyperthyroidism and ophthalmopathy. Study context: At initial diagnosis, before any treatment had begun, peripheral blood was obtained. Study outcomes and limitations: Ophthalmopathy was identified by the model a median around 6.9 months ahead of onset. Appearing also in blood were most of the thyroid clonotypes expanded above 0.001.

Trimming removed 3 bases from V and 3 bases from J, with 0 bases in between. CDR3 length: 12 residues. From germline, CDR1 is LNHNV and CDR2 YYDKDF (reference sequence). A roughly 9.1 ml volume of fresh peripheral blood provided the PBMCs. Amplification of TCR beta CDR3 regions was performed using RNA transcripts as template. A set of HTBI primers served as the primers for a first-round RT-PCR of the TCR CDR3. TCRdb fed the multiplex PCR reads into MiXCR, producing one record per CDR3 protein. In the table there are hundreds of thousands of distinct CDR3 sequences, more than 11% of which are singletons.

The J gene is TRBJ1-6, the V gene TRBV15; D gene unclear. The sequence was collected from a woman in her 30s with Graves' hyperthyroidism that later progressed to Graves' ophthalmopathy. The sequencing sample was made of blood. CDR3 nucleotides: TGTGCCACCAGCAGCTATAATTCACCCCTCCACTTT. As protein: CATSSYNSPLHF.